Here is one T cell receptor (beta chain) with its context. This entry comes from a study of blood T cell repertoires in COVID-19. Study information: PBMCs, B-cell-depleted T cells, or T cells provided the cDNA or gDNA that made up the material.

The CDR3 loop spans 13 amino acids. Trimming stripped 9 bases from V and 4 bases from J, with 16 bases between. Germline CDR1 reads SGHDT; CDR2 reads YYEEEE. Assay: immunoSEQ multiplex PCR; the TCRdb copy retains only in-frame clones and omits some. The sample shows 95,000 to 150,000 clones, 84% of them seen only once. The study drew participants aged about 18 to 89 years from fewer than 30 US areas. All recovered Cohort 3 donors got two negative PCRs, got clearance, or saw symptom resolution. The sequence was obtained from a woman aged 25 to 39 who had recovered from COVID-19. Sample: PBMCs or T cells enriched from blood (not recorded which). The chain is built from TRBV5-6 and TRBJ1-1; no firm D call. CDR3 nucleotides: TGTGCCACCTCATCGGGAGGCGGCACTGAAGCTTTCTTT. This encodes CATSSGGGTEAFF.